Presented here are 30 T cell receptor beta chains from one specimen sequenced in a study of control samples from healthy donors and cancer patients. Here immunoSEQ multiplex PCR was the method, and the copy in TCRdb shows in-frame clones only, minus some. The top ten hold about 3% of the sample, which has about 69,000 clones, 75% to 90% seen once. The sample consisted of PBMCs. The receptor source for this set is a woman in her 50s with lung cancer.

The gene calls are TRBV29-1 and TRBJ1-4; D call uncertain. This CDR3 comprises 13 residues. V was shortened by 6 bases and J by 1 base, with 9 bases between the two germline ends. Germline V lookup: CDR1 SQVTM, CDR2 ANQGSEA. The CDR3 loop is CSVKGVTNEKLFF. The CDR3 coding sequence is TGCAGCGTCAAGGGAGTAACTAATGAAAAACTGTTTTTT.

The genes are TRBV11-3 and TRBJ1-1, with 9 bases identical to TRBD1. J gave up 5 bases and V 5 bases, and 9 bases lay outside the gene matches. The CDR3 runs 15 residues. Germline loops: CDR1 SGHNT, CDR2 YENEEA. CDR3 protein: CASSPGQGKATEAFF. The CDR3 DNA follows: TGTGCCAGCAGCCCCGGACAGGGGAAGGCAACTGAAGCTTTCTTT.

The chain has TRBV18 and TRBJ2-7; D is undetermined. V lost 2 bases and J 3 bases, leaving 8 bases between the germline ends. Germline V gives CDR1 KGHSH, CDR2 LQKENI. The CDR3 contains 13 residues. CDR3 DNA: TGTGCCAGCTCACCAGGGGAAGTCTACGAGCAGTACTTC. The encoded protein is CASSPGEVYEQYF.

The chain couples TRBV3-1 (or the pseudogene TRBV3-2) to TRBJ1-3; D remains ambiguous. The length of the CDR3 is 15 residues. Between the trimmed V and J ends, which lost 6 bases and 0 bases, there was a span of 12 bases. Germline V gene sequence: CDR1 LGHDT, CDR2 YNNKEL (reference sequence). The CDR3 DNA is TGTGCCAGCAGAGCTTCCACCCCCTCTGGAAACACCATATATTTT. This sequence encodes CASRASTPSGNTIYF.

The chain employs TRBV28 and TRBJ2-5, with unresolved D. This CDR3 comprises 16 residues. Germline V gives CDR1 MDHEN, CDR2 SYDVKM. Trimming removed 2 bases at V and 4 bases at J, with 17 bases between. The chain's CDR3 is CASSLDRGRTGETQYF. Written as DNA, the CDR3 is TGTGCCAGCAGTTTAGATCGAGGACGCACGGGAGAGACCCAGTACTTC.

This sequence joins TRBV4-3 and TRBJ1-5, with D perhaps TRBD1 (5 bases). Germline CDR1 reads LGHNA; CDR2 reads YSLEER. Trimming shortened V by 1 base and J by 6 bases, and 10 bases separated the two germline ends. The CDR3 consists of 14 residues. The CDR3 here is CASSQGSGSQPQHF. CDR3 DNA sequence: TGCGCCAGCAGCCAAGGGTCAGGGTCTCAGCCCCAGCATTTT.

DNA of the CDR3: TGTGCCAGCAGTCCTTCTCAGACAGCACCCTATGGCTACACCTTC. Translated, it gives CASSPSQTAPYGYTF. The chain employs TRBV7-2 and TRBJ1-2, with D perhaps matching TRBD1 (5 bases). The CDR3 loop spans 15 amino acids. V shed 6 bases and J shed 4 bases, with 18 bases lying between them. Germline-derived CDR1 and CDR2 are SGHTA and FQGNSA.

This clone was picked up one time. CDR3 nucleotides: TGTGCCTGGAGGGCAATGACAGGGACGGAAATGAACACTGAAGCTTTCTTT. This gives the protein CAWRAMTGTEMNTEAFF. This chain joins TRBV30 and TRBJ1-1; the match to TRBD1 covers 7 bases. This CDR3 has 17 residues. The germline V gene encodes CDR1 GTSNPN and CDR2 SVGIG (reference sequence). Germline trimming cut 3 bases from V and 0 bases from J; bases unmatched to any gene: 13. Based on the CDR3 plus reference TRBV30 and TRBJ1-1, the full variable domain is SQTIHQWPATLVQPVGSPLSLECTVEGTSNPNLYWYRQAAGRGLQLLFYSVGIGQISSEVPQNLSASRPQDRQFILSSKKLLLSDSGFYLCAWRAMTGTEMNTEAFFGQGTRLTVV.

CDR3: CAWGSRGPANTGELFF. CDR3 bases: TGTGCCTGGGGGAGTCGGGGGCCTGCGAACACCGGGGAGCTGTTTTTT. V and J are TRBV30 and TRBJ2-2, with D perhaps given as TRBD1 or TRBD2 (6 bases each). V was trimmed by 5 bases and J by 0 bases, leaving 16 bases between them. Germline V lookup: CDR1 GTSNPN, CDR2 SVGIG (reference sequence). The CDR3 runs 16 residues.

This chain joins TRBV6-5 and TRBJ1-2; D is undetermined. Trimming removed 7 bases from V and 1 base from J, with 13 bases in between. Germline-derived CDR1 and CDR2 are MNHEY and SVGAGI. The CDR3 sequence is 14 residues long. Here the CDR3 reads CASKTFRSNYGYTF. CDR3 bases: TGTGCCAGCAAAACTTTCAGGAGTAACTATGGCTACACCTTC.

The V and J genes are TRBV27 and TRBJ1-5, with TRBD1 identical over 7 bases. Germline CDR1 is MNHEY and CDR2 is SMNVEV (reference sequence). The CDR3 has 13 amino acids. The V and J ends lost 4 bases and 9 bases, in that order; junction bases with no gene match: 6. CDR3 amino acids: CASSSQGLPPQHF. The DNA of the CDR3 is TGTGCCAGCAGTTCACAGGGGTTGCCGCCCCAGCATTTT.

V usage is TRBV7-2 and J usage is TRBJ1-2; the D is unclear. With 1 base removed from V and 0 bases from J, the gap between germline ends came to 6 bases. CDR1 is SGHTA and CDR2 is FQGNSA in the germline V gene. The CDR3 covers 14 residues. As DNA, the CDR3 is TGTGCCAGCAGCTTAGGATTCGCTAACTATGGCTACACCTTC. Translated: CASSLGFANYGYTF.

This sequence joins TRBV7-7 and TRBJ2-3; 8 bases are shared with TRBD2. Germline CDR1 is SSHAT and CDR2 is FNYEAQ (reference sequence). V shed 3 bases and J 3 bases; nucleotides not matched to a gene: 8. The length of the CDR3 is 16 residues. CDR3 nucleotide sequence: TGTGCCAGCAGCTTGCGACTAGCGAGTGGGACAGATACGCAGTATTTT. Encoded protein: CASSLRLASGTDTQYF.

The rearrangement joins TRBV10-3 to TRBJ1-1, with D hard to call. Germline loops: CDR1 ENHRY, CDR2 SYGVKD. V was pared by 4 bases and J by 2 bases, with 20 bases between. This CDR3 contains 17 residues. CDR3 sequence: CAISGHILAGGNTEAFF. As DNA, the CDR3 is TGTGCCATCAGTGGTCACATTCTCGCCGGCGGAAACACTGAAGCTTTCTTT.

The rearrangement joins TRBV28 to TRBJ2-1; 8 bases match TRBD2. Germline loops: CDR1 MDHEN, CDR2 SYDVKM. The junction had 6 bases not matched to a gene; V was cut back by 4 bases and J by 4 bases. The CDR3 is 15 residues long. The CDR3, as DNA: TGTGCCAGCAGTTCTACTAGCGGCGTATACAATGAGCAGTTCTTC. Translated: CASSSTSGVYNEQFF.

The chain combines TRBV29-1 with TRBJ1-3, with D possibly being TRBD1 (6 bases). This CDR3 is 13 amino acids long. CDR1 and CDR2 (germline): SQVTM, ANQGSEA. Trimming shortened V by 6 bases and J by 1 base, and 10 bases separated the two germline ends. The CDR3 region is CSVGGQSGNTIYF. DNA of the CDR3: TGCAGCGTAGGGGGACAATCTGGAAACACCATATATTTT.

The chain has TRBV5-1 and TRBJ2-1; 9 positions match TRBD1. Losses at the gene ends were 4 bases for V and 6 bases for J; bases not matched to a gene: 11. This CDR3 has 16 residues. CDR1 and CDR2 from the germline V gene are SGHRS and YFSETQ. CDR3 in amino acids: CASSRYPGQGFNEQFF. The CDR3 DNA is TGCGCCAGCAGCCGCTACCCGGGACAGGGTTTCAATGAGCAGTTCTTC.

This clone was seen only once. This rearrangement joins TRBV18 to TRBJ1-6; 7 positions agree with TRBD1. Germline V CDR1 and CDR2: KGHSH, LQKENI. After removal of 3 bases from V and 5 bases from J, the junction contained 1 base not matched to a gene. The length of the CDR3 is 14 residues. The CDR3 region has the DNA TGTGCCAGCTCACCTGGGACAGATAATTCACCCCTCCACTTT. Protein sequence: CASSPGTDNSPLHF.

The rearrangement joins TRBV6-5 to TRBJ1-5; tentatively, D is TRBD1 (5 bases). Germline lookup yields CDR1 MNHEY and CDR2 SVGAGI. The CDR3 contains 16 residues. Between the trimmed V and J ends, which lost 0 bases and 6 bases, there was a span of 15 bases. As DNA, the CDR3 is TGTGCCAGCAGTTACTCGAAGGTCGGGGGAGTTCAGCCCCAGCATTTT. Translating it yields CASSYSKVGGVQPQHF.

The chain links TRBV13 to TRBJ2-5, with a possible D match to TRBD1 (5 bases). The CDR3 extends over 16 amino acids. From germline, CDR1 is PRHDT and CDR2 FYEKMQ (reference sequence). The V gene lost 3 bases and the J gene lost 0 bases, with 14 bases spanning the gap. The CDR3 loop reads CASSLRMGQYQETQYF. The CDR3 nucleotides are TGTGCCAGCAGCTTGAGGATGGGGCAGTACCAAGAGACCCAGTACTTC.

CDR3 DNA sequence: TGTGCCATCAGTGAAGCGAAAGAGACCCAGTACTTC. It yields the protein CAISEAKETQYF. This rearrangement joins TRBV10-3 to TRBJ2-5; D gene uncertain. Germline CDR1 is ENHRY and CDR2 is SYGVKD. V was cut by 3 bases and J by 3 bases, with 5 bases left in between. The CDR3 sequence is 12 residues long.

CDR3 sequence reads: CASSFHSANTEAFF. CDR3 DNA: TGTGCCAGCAGCTTTCACTCGGCGAACACTGAAGCTTTCTTT. J is TRBJ1-1 and V is TRBV7-2; no firm D call. The CDR3 contains 14 residues. V lost 3 bases, J lost 1 base, and 9 bases lay in between. The germline V gene encodes CDR1 SGHTA and CDR2 FQGNSA.

This rearrangement joins TRBV6-5 to TRBJ2-2; maybe TRBD1 (6 bases). The CDR3 is made up of 15 amino acids. The V gene lost 6 bases and the J gene lost 6 bases, with 17 bases spanning the gap. The germline gives CDR1 MNHEY, CDR2 SVGAGI. The CDR3 bases are TGTGCCAGCAGCACCAAACCCAGGGGAGCCGGGGAGCTGTTTTTT. Translated, it gives CASSTKPRGAGELFF.

This clone was recorded only once. V and J are TRBV7-6 and TRBJ2-2; TRBD1 aligns across 9 bases. V was clipped by 3 bases and J by 7 bases; unmatched bases: 6. This CDR3 spans 15 amino acids. CDR1 and CDR2 from the germline V gene are SGHVS and FNYEAQ. CDR3 sequence reads: CASSFRDRDVGELFF. The DNA for the CDR3 is TGTGCCAGCAGCTTCCGGGACAGGGATGTCGGGGAGCTGTTTTTT.

This clone was seen a single time. The chain is built from TRBV7-2 and TRBJ1-6; D unresolved. This CDR3 has 15 residues. Germline V lookup: CDR1 SGHTA, CDR2 FQGNSA. The V end lost 5 bases, the J end lost 6 bases, and 14 bases lay between the germline ends. The CDR3 reads CASSGEGGLNSPLHF. The CDR3 region has the DNA TGTGCCAGCAGCGGCGAGGGCGGCCTTAATTCACCCCTCCACTTT. The whole variable domain, remainder taken from reference TRBV7-2 and TRBJ1-6, is GAGVSQSPSNKVTEKGKDVELRCDPISGHTALYWYRQSLGQGLEFLIYFQGNSAPDKSGLPSDRFSAERTGGSVSTLTIQRTQQEDSAVYLCASSGEGGLNSPLHFGNGTRLTVT.

This chain joins TRBV5-4 and TRBJ2-2; the match to TRBD2 covers 9 bases. This CDR3 comprises 16 residues. The germline gives CDR1 SGHNT, CDR2 YYREEE (reference sequence). The junction had 8 bases not matched to a gene; V was cut back by 5 bases and J by 3 bases. The chain's CDR3 is CASSTMGLADTGELFF. For the CDR3, the DNA is TGTGCCAGCAGTACAATGGGACTAGCCGACACCGGGGAGCTGTTTTTT.

This clone was seen only once. The chain links TRBV18 to TRBJ1-3; TRBD1 matches 7 bases. Germline CDR1 and CDR2: KGHSH and LQKENI. This CDR3 is 14 amino acids long. V trimming: 3 bases; J trimming: 3 bases; junction bases outside the gene matches: 2. CDR3 nucleotide sequence: TGTGCCAGCTCACCCCAGGGGGATGGAAACACCATATATTTT. Translating gives CASSPQGDGNTIYF.

The chain couples TRBV18 to TRBJ1-1; 9 bases map to TRBD1. The germline V gene has CDR1 KGHSH and CDR2 LQKENI. This CDR3 has 13 amino acids. Trimming at V came to 3 bases and at J to 7 bases, leaving 3 bases not matched to a gene. The chain's CDR3 is CASSPGTGSEAFF. Written as DNA, the CDR3 is TGTGCCAGCTCACCCGGGACAGGGAGTGAAGCTTTCTTT.

Here the CDR3 DNA reads TGTGCCAGCAGCTTAGCCCAGGGGACCACTGAAGCTTTCTTT. Amino acids: CASSLAQGTTEAFF. V gene TRBV7-2 combines with J gene TRBJ1-1; D is perhaps TRBD1 (6 bases). The CDR3 covers 14 residues. V was shortened by 0 bases and J by 4 bases, with 9 bases between the two germline ends. The V gene's germline CDR1 is SGHTA and CDR2 FQGNSA.

The chain recombines TRBV28 with TRBJ1-2; 8 nucleotides align to TRBD1. The junction had 5 bases not matched to a gene; V was cut back by 6 bases and J by 2 bases. CDR3 length equals 14 residues. Per germline, CDR1 MDHEN and CDR2 SYDVKM. The CDR3 loop is CASRRQGSNYGYTF. CDR3 bases: TGTGCCAGCAGGAGACAGGGGAGCAACTATGGCTACACCTTC.